The 26 T cell receptor beta chains below all came from one sample that was sequenced in a study of blood T cell repertoires in COVID-19. Libraries were prepared by immunoSEQ multiplex PCR; TCRdb keeps only in-frame clonotypes and omits some of them. The sample includes 470,000 or so clones, roughly 88% of them seen just once. Material for sequencing was peripheral blood. The receptor set was obtained from a human donor in a cohort sampled during active COVID-19.

The V and J genes are TRBV3-1 (or the pseudogene TRBV3-2) and TRBJ2-3; 10 bases line up with TRBD2. The V gene's germline CDR1 is LGHDT and CDR2 YNNKEL (reference sequence). The CDR3 is 17 residues long. J was trimmed by 0 bases and V by 1 base; bases with no gene match: 4. The DNA for the CDR3 is TGTGCCAGCAGCCAAGGAATGACTAGCGGGAGCACAGATACGCAGTATTTT. Residues: CASSQGMTSGSTDTQYF.

The gene calls are TRBV5-6 and TRBJ1-4, with D possibly matching TRBD1 (6 bases). The CDR3 covers 14 residues. From germline, CDR1 is SGHDT and CDR2 YYEEEE. The V and J ends lost 2 bases and 8 bases respectively, with 13 bases between them. This CDR3 is CASSLSQGIEKLFF. The CDR3 region has the DNA TGTGCCAGCAGCTTAAGTCAGGGGATCGAAAAACTGTTTTTT.

V gene TRBV5-8 combines with J gene TRBJ2-3, with unresolved D. Germline CDR1 and CDR2: SGHTS and YDEGEE. Trimming left V 2 bases short and J 2 bases short, with 9 bases between. CDR3 length: 14 amino acids. Here the CDR3 DNA reads TGTGCCAGCAGCTTTAGGCGGAACACAGATACGCAGTATTTT. Translated, it gives CASSFRRNTDTQYF.

This clone came up a few times. V gene TRBV7-8 combines with J gene TRBJ1-6; unclear D gene. The germline V and J ends were trimmed by 1 base and 5 bases, with 12 bases remaining between them. Germline V gene data show CDR1 as SGHVS and CDR2 as FQNEAQ. This CDR3 is built from 16 residues. The CDR3 here is CASSLDFPENNSPLHF. The CDR3 nucleotides read TGTGCCAGCAGCTTAGATTTTCCGGAGAATAATTCACCCCTCCACTTT.

The chain employs TRBV6-5 and TRBJ1-6, with D uncertain. Between the trimmed V and J ends, which lost 6 bases and 2 bases, there was a span of 8 bases. CDR1 is MNHEY and CDR2 is SVGAGI in the germline V gene. The CDR3 covers 14 residues. CDR3 DNA: TGTGCCAGCAGGAGCGGAACCTATAATTCACCCCTCCACTTT. Encoded protein: CASRSGTYNSPLHF.

This chain links TRBV12-3 or TRBV12-4 with TRBJ2-7; D might be TRBD1 (6 bases). CDR3 size: 13 residues. The germline V and J ends were trimmed by 4 bases and 2 bases, with 9 bases remaining between them. Written as DNA, the CDR3 is TGTGCCAGCAGTTGGCAGGGGCCCTACGAGCAGTACTTC. It translates to CASSWQGPYEQYF.

The V call is TRBV5-6, the J call TRBJ2-2, with TRBD2 identical over 10 bases. Trimming took 2 bases from V and 5 from J; bases not matched to a gene: 6. Looked up from germline, CDR1 is SGHDT and CDR2 is YYEEEE. The CDR3 is made up of 16 amino acids. The CDR3: CASSFRSGRLTGELFF. The CDR3 nucleotides are TGTGCCAGCAGCTTCCGTAGCGGGAGGCTGACCGGGGAGCTGTTTTTT.

V usage is TRBV5-1 and J usage is TRBJ1-6; D might be TRBD1 (5 bases). V lost 4 bases and J lost 3, with 11 bases in between. The length of the CDR3 is 15 residues. Germline CDR1 reads SGHRS; CDR2 reads YFSETQ. The CDR3 bases are TGCGCCAGCAGCGGAGGGGTTGGCTATAATTCACCCCTCCACTTT. It specifies CASSGGVGYNSPLHF.

Comment on this clone: The same CDR3 also results from other DNA sequences found in this sample. The chain uses TRBV19 and TRBJ1-4; D perhaps matches TRBD1 (5 bases). This CDR3 is built from 13 residues. V lost 4 bases and J 8 bases, leaving 11 bases between the germline ends. The V gene's germline CDR1 is LNHDA and CDR2 SQIVND (reference sequence). CDR3 amino acids: CASSTGIREKLFF. The CDR3 DNA reads TGTGCCAGTAGTACAGGGATAAGAGAAAAACTGTTTTTT.

V gene TRBV6-2 or TRBV6-3 combines with J gene TRBJ2-5; D might be TRBD1 (6 bases). V was trimmed by 2 bases and J by 3 bases, leaving 13 bases between them. This CDR3 comprises 15 residues. Germline CDR1 and CDR2: MNHEY and SVGEGT. The CDR3 DNA follows: TGTGCCAGCAGTTACGTACAGGGCCGTGAAGAGACCCAGTACTTC. Translating gives CASSYVQGREETQYF.

The V call is TRBV9, the J call TRBJ2-7, with 7 bases identical to TRBD2. Germline V gives CDR1 SGDLS, CDR2 YYNGEE. The J segment lost 2 bases and the V segment lost 4 bases, leaving 12 bases of the junction unmatched. CDR3 length: 16 amino acids. This CDR3 is CASSPGLGLQTYEQYF. CDR3 DNA sequence: TGTGCCAGCAGCCCCGGATTGGGACTACAAACCTACGAGCAGTACTTC.

This clone was seen once. The chain combines TRBV29-1 with TRBJ2-1; TRBD2 matches at 8 bases. This CDR3 is 14 amino acids long. Germline V gene lookup returns CDR1 SQVTM and CDR2 ANQGSEA. The trim removed 7 bases at V and 8 bases at J, leaving 13 bases unmatched. CDR3 nucleotides: TGCAGCGCATCGAGTATTAGCGGGACGGATGAGCAGTTCTTC. Translation gives CSASSISGTDEQFF.

The chain couples TRBV6-1 to TRBJ1-4, with TRBD1 identical over 9 bases. This CDR3 is built from 16 residues. V shed 0 bases, J shed 9 bases, and the junction held 8 bases outside the gene matches. Germline V gene lookup returns CDR1 MNHNS and CDR2 SASEGT. As DNA, the CDR3 is TGTGCCAGCAGTGAAGCCGCGCCGGGACAGGGCAAAAAACTGTTTTTT. As protein: CASSEAAPGQGKKLFF.

The chain carries TRBV19 and TRBJ1-4; 11 bases fit TRBD1. The CDR3 is 17 amino acids. The V segment lost 2 bases and the J segment 0 bases; nucleotides outside the gene matches: 2. The V gene's germline CDR1 is LNHDA and CDR2 SQIVND (reference sequence). CDR3 in DNA: TGTGCCAGTAGTATACTGGGACAGGGGGCAACTAATGAAAAACTGTTTTTT. It encodes CASSILGQGATNEKLFF.

The V and J genes are TRBV28 and TRBJ2-1; weak D call: TRBD2 (6 bases). The CDR3 has 16 residues. V lost 5 bases and J 3 bases, leaving 17 bases between the germline ends. The germline V gene encodes CDR1 MDHEN and CDR2 SYDVKM. As DNA, the CDR3 is TGTGCCAGCAGTCCCCCTAGCGCAGCCTTCTACAATGAGCAGTTCTTC. Protein product: CASSPPSAAFYNEQFF.

About this clone: This CDR3 is also generated by other DNA sequences in the sample. The rearrangement joins TRBV28 to TRBJ2-2; D is ambiguous. Trimming removed 3 bases from V and 6 bases from J, with 8 bases in between. This CDR3 comprises 13 residues. The germline CDR1 and CDR2 sequences are MDHEN and SYDVKM. CDR3 in amino acids: CASSFEIAGELFF. The CDR3 nucleotides are TGTGCCAGCAGTTTCGAGATTGCCGGGGAGCTGTTTTTT.

The chain employs TRBV6-5 and TRBJ1-2; TRBD1 is a possible D gene (6 bases). Germline CDR1 reads MNHEY; CDR2 reads SVGAGI. The CDR3 runs to 15 residues. V was trimmed by 6 bases and J by 2 bases, leaving 16 bases between them. CDR3 DNA: TGTGCCAGCAGGGGGGCCACCAAAACAAACTATGGCTACACCTTC. This codes for CASRGATKTNYGYTF.

The chain is built from TRBV7-2 and TRBJ2-2; 7 positions match TRBD1. Germline trimming cut 4 bases from V and 5 bases from J; bases unmatched to any gene: 7. In germline, CDR1 is SGHTA, CDR2 FQGNSA. This CDR3 comprises 15 residues. This CDR3 is CASSSQTGSTGELFF. The CDR3 DNA reads TGTGCCAGCAGCTCGCAGACAGGGAGTACCGGGGAGCTGTTTTTT.

V is TRBV7-8 and J is TRBJ2-5, with TRBD2 matching over 10 bases. Trimming at V came to 7 bases and at J to 4 bases, leaving 15 bases not matched to a gene. The V gene's germline CDR1 is SGHVS and CDR2 FQNEAQ. CDR3 length: 17 residues. The CDR3 region is CASTRSLSGRALETQYF. The CDR3 DNA sequence: TGTGCCAGCACCCGGTCCCTCAGCGGGAGGGCCTTAGAGACCCAGTACTTC.

The genes are TRBV7-9 and TRBJ1-4; 7 bases fit TRBD1. CDR1 and CDR2 from the germline V gene are SEHNR and FQNEAQ (reference sequence). Losses at the gene ends were 3 bases for V and 8 bases for J; bases not matched to a gene: 6. The CDR3 runs to 14 residues. The CDR3 DNA reads as TGTGCCAGCAGCTTGTCCAGGGGGAGGGAAAAACTGTTTTTT. It encodes CASSLSRGREKLFF.

The V and J genes are TRBV6-5 and TRBJ2-7; perhaps TRBD2 as D (6 bases). Germline lookup yields CDR1 MNHEY and CDR2 SVGAGI. This CDR3 spans 14 amino acids. V shed 0 bases and J shed 6 bases, with 12 bases lying between them. The CDR3 DNA sequence: TGTGCCAGCAGTTACTCTCCCGGAGGGGCCGAGCAGTACTTC. Its protein is CASSYSPGGAEQYF.

The chain is built from TRBV10-3 and TRBJ1-2; D perhaps matches TRBD1 (5 bases). The CDR3 loop spans 15 amino acids. Germline V gene sequence: CDR1 ENHRY, CDR2 SYGVKD. Trimming stripped 0 bases from V and 6 bases from J, with 14 bases between. CDR3 DNA sequence: TGTGCCATCAGTGAGTCCCGGGGGGAGCAGGATGGCTACACCTTC. It translates to CAISESRGEQDGYTF.

Remarks on this clone: The same CDR3 arises from other DNA sequences in this sample as well. The chain carries TRBV5-1 and TRBJ1-4, with D possibly being TRBD1 (5 bases). The CDR3 totals 16 residues. Per the germline V gene, CDR1 is SGHRS and CDR2 is YFSETQ. The V end was cut by 0 bases, the J end by 8 bases, with 17 bases between. The CDR3 spells CASSLGPGQGNEKLFF. CDR3 DNA sequence: TGCGCCAGCAGCTTGGGCCCCGGCCAGGGTAACGAAAAACTGTTTTTT.

This chain connects TRBV3-1 (or the pseudogene TRBV3-2) to TRBJ1-1; 10 bases line up with TRBD1. The CDR3 length is 15 residues. With V trimmed by 1 base and J by 2 bases, 1 base remained unmatched. Per the germline V gene, CDR1 is LGHDT and CDR2 is YNNKEL (reference sequence). The CDR3 region is CASSQGDRGNTEAFF. CDR3 nucleotide sequence: TGTGCCAGCAGCCAAGGGGACAGGGGAAACACTGAAGCTTTCTTT.

The CDR3, as DNA: TGTGCCAGCAGCGTTGGGACAGCCCAAGAGACCCAGTACTTC. Translation: CASSVGTAQETQYF. The rearrangement links TRBV7-9 to TRBJ2-5; 7 bases are shared with TRBD1. Germline trimming cut 5 bases from V and 1 base from J; bases unmatched to any gene: 4. CDR1 is SEHNR, CDR2 FQNEAQ, per germline (reference sequence). The CDR3 runs to 14 residues.

The CDR3 sequence: CASSLYSRGNEQFF. In DNA, the CDR3 is TGTGCCAGCAGCTTATATTCCCGGGGGAATGAGCAGTTCTTC. The chain joins TRBV11-3 to TRBJ2-1, with D possibly being TRBD2 (6 bases). The V end was cut by 2 bases, the J end by 7 bases, with 12 bases between. CDR3 length: 14 amino acids. Per germline, CDR1 SGHNT and CDR2 YENEEA.